The 30 T cell receptor beta chains given below trace back to one sample, sequenced in a study of blood T cell repertoires in COVID-19. Profiled with immunoSEQ multiplex PCR; TCRdb holds only in-frame clones, not every one. The data show 230,000 or so clones, about 90% seen once. Sequences were obtained from peripheral blood. These receptor sequences come from a woman aged 55-70 years with COVID-19, enrolled during active disease.

V gene TRBV5-4 combines with J gene TRBJ2-1; TRBD1 aligns across 7 bases. With 4 bases clipped from V and 2 bases from J, the junction kept 6 bases outside the gene matches. CDR3 length: 15 amino acids. The germline CDR1 and CDR2 sequences are SGHNT and YYREEE (reference sequence). The CDR3 sequence is CASSPTGTAYNEQFF. The CDR3 DNA is TGTGCCAGCAGCCCAACCGGGACAGCCTACAATGAGCAGTTCTTC.

The chain carries TRBV20-1 and TRBJ1-1; maybe TRBD1 (5 bases). CDR1 is DFQATT, CDR2 SNEGSKA, per germline (reference sequence). V dropped 3 bases and J dropped 3 bases, with 11 bases sitting between them. The CDR3 runs 13 residues. CDR3 sequence (DNA): TGCAGTGCTAGTTTTTCAGGGTACACTGAAGCTTTCTTT. Its protein product is CSASFSGYTEAFF.

In this sample, this clone turned up once. The chain combines TRBV14 with TRBJ1-1, with a possible D match to TRBD1 (5 bases). The V end was cut by 6 bases, the J end by 6 bases, with 14 bases between. CDR1 and CDR2 from the germline V gene are SGHDN and FVKESK. The CDR3 loop spans 13 amino acids. CDR3 DNA sequence: TGTGCCAGCAGTCGGGGGAGGGGTTCTGAAGCTTTCTTT. It encodes CASSRGRGSEAFF.

The chain has TRBV7-3 and TRBJ2-3; 7 nucleotides agree with TRBD1. The ends lost 5 bases at V and 7 bases at J; junction bases unmatched: 9. Germline-derived CDR1 and CDR2 are SGHTA and FQGTGA. CDR3 length equals 14 residues. The CDR3 DNA sequence: TGTGCCAGCAGCCCTTCGACAGGGAAGAATACGCAGTATTTT. This sequence encodes CASSPSTGKNTQYF.

J is TRBJ1-6 and V is TRBV7-2, with D possibly being TRBD1 (6 bases). The CDR3 is 15 amino acids. CDR1 and CDR2 (germline): SGHTA, FQGNSA. V lost 1 base to trimming and J lost 9 bases, with 13 bases between them. CDR3 in amino acids: CASSLDGGHSSPLHF. The CDR3 nucleotides are TGTGCCAGCAGCTTAGACGGGGGGCATAGTTCACCCCTCCACTTT.

This chain uses TRBV7-3 with TRBJ2-3; a possible D gene is TRBD1 (5 bases). V was cut by 7 bases and J by 0 bases, with 8 bases left in between. The germline V gene has CDR1 SGHTA and CDR2 FQGTGA. The CDR3 has 13 residues. CDR3 loop: CASNDRSTDTQYF. The CDR3 region has the DNA TGTGCCAGCAACGACAGAAGCACAGATACGCAGTATTTT.

The chain links TRBV6-5 to TRBJ1-1; tentatively, D is TRBD1 (5 bases). Germline V gives CDR1 MNHEY, CDR2 SVGAGI. V lost 7 bases and J 5 bases, leaving 14 bases between the germline ends. This CDR3 is built from 13 residues. CDR3 region: CASTAAGETEAFF. Written as DNA, the CDR3 is TGTGCCAGCACCGCCGCGGGGGAAACTGAAGCTTTCTTT.

The V and J genes are TRBV18 and TRBJ1-2; 9 nucleotides align to TRBD1. The V gene's germline CDR1 is KGHSH and CDR2 LQKENI. V dropped 3 bases and J dropped 5; count of bases not matched to a gene: 7. This CDR3 has 15 amino acids. CDR3 DNA sequence: TGTGCCAGCTCACCGTTACCGGGACAGGGATATGGCTACACCTTC. Translation: CASSPLPGQGYGYTF.

The chain recombines TRBV15 with TRBJ1-6; D is perhaps TRBD1 (6 bases). The CDR3 totals 15 residues. CDR1 is LNHNV and CDR2 is YYDKDF in the germline V gene (reference sequence). V lost 0 bases and J 6 bases, leaving 9 bases between the germline ends. The CDR3 DNA follows: TGTGCCACCAGCAGAGATAGGGGGATTAATTCACCCCTCCACTTT. As protein: CATSRDRGINSPLHF.

The chain recombines TRBV7-8 with TRBJ2-1; 9 bases fit TRBD2. The length of the CDR3 is 15 residues. The V gene end was trimmed by 5 bases and the J gene end by 5 bases; junction bases not matched to a gene: 7. The germline V gene encodes CDR1 SGHVS and CDR2 FQNEAQ. CDR3 loop: CASSPKRGANNEQFF. In DNA form, the CDR3 reads TGTGCCAGCAGCCCTAAGCGGGGGGCCAACAATGAGCAGTTCTTC.

On this clone: Other DNA sequences within the sample encode an identical CDR3. This chain links TRBV5-1 with TRBJ2-1; 7 bases align to TRBD2. Germline V lookup: CDR1 SGHRS, CDR2 YFSETQ. J gave up 0 bases and V 0 bases, and 0 bases lay outside the gene matches. The CDR3 runs to 15 residues. The DNA of the CDR3 is TGCGCCAGCAGCTTGGGCGGGAGCTCCTACAATGAGCAGTTCTTC. It is translated as CASSLGGSSYNEQFF.

The CDR3 reads CASSLEGSTEAFF. DNA of the CDR3: TGTGCCAGCAGCTTGGAGGGTAGCACTGAAGCTTTCTTT. The rearrangement links TRBV11-3 to TRBJ1-1; D is unresolved. Trimming shortened V by 3 bases and J by 4 bases, and 9 bases separated the two germline ends. Germline V gives CDR1 SGHNT, CDR2 YENEEA. The CDR3 covers 13 residues.

This clone has only one observation. The chain recombines TRBV15 with TRBJ2-1; D unresolved. The germline V gene encodes CDR1 LNHNV and CDR2 YYDKDF (reference sequence). The CDR3 is 12 residues long. V gave up 3 bases and J gave up 9 bases, with 9 bases separating them. The CDR3 region is CATSSVVSEQFF. In DNA, the CDR3 is TGTGCCACCAGCAGCGTGGTGAGTGAGCAGTTCTTC.

The rearrangement links TRBV5-5 to TRBJ1-1; D gene ambiguous. The V end lost 7 bases, the J end lost 5 bases, and 15 bases lay between the germline ends. The CDR3 sequence is 13 residues long. Looked up from germline, CDR1 is SGHKS and CDR2 is YYEKEE (reference sequence). The CDR3 DNA reads TGTGCCAGCGGGCTGCTCATAGTTACTGAAGCTTTCTTT. Residues: CASGLLIVTEAFF.

CDR3 coding DNA: TGTGCCAGCAGCCAACGGACAGTGAACACTGAAGCTTTCTTT. Translated, it gives CASSQRTVNTEAFF. The chain is built from TRBV3-1 (or the pseudogene TRBV3-2) and TRBJ1-1; a possible D gene is TRBD1 (6 bases). The V end was cut by 2 bases, the J end by 0 bases, with 7 bases between. Germline-derived CDR1 and CDR2 are LGHDT and YNNKEL (reference sequence). This CDR3 has 14 amino acids.

The sample holds one count of this clone. The rearrangement links TRBV6-6 to TRBJ2-7; possibly TRBD2 for D (5 bases). This CDR3 region has 15 residues. Germline CDR1 MNHNY, CDR2 SVGAGI (reference sequence). V lost 2 bases and J lost 3, with 14 bases in between. The CDR3, as DNA: TGTGCCAGCAGTTACGCAGCGGCCCAGCTCTACGAGCAGTACTTC. Its protein product is CASSYAAAQLYEQYF.

The V gene is TRBV7-8, the J gene TRBJ1-2; D not certain. Germline V CDR1 and CDR2: SGHVS, FQNEAQ. Trimming pared 5 bases from V and 3 bases from J, leaving 13 bases between. The CDR3 totals 14 residues. The CDR3 coding sequence is TGTGCCAGCAGCCTAGTGGTGGAGTACTATGGCTACACCTTC. This translates into CASSLVVEYYGYTF.

This rearrangement joins TRBV5-1 to TRBJ2-7; 8 positions match TRBD1. J gave up 6 bases and V 0 bases, and 8 bases lay outside the gene matches. CDR1 and CDR2 (germline): SGHRS, YFSETQ. This CDR3 spans 15 amino acids. CDR3 DNA: TGCGCCAGCAGCTTGGCCGGGCGACAGGGGTCCGAGCAGTACTTC. Amino acids: CASSLAGRQGSEQYF.

The V and J genes are TRBV6-4 and TRBJ2-1, with TRBD1 matching 7 bases. After removal of 0 bases from V and 11 bases from J, the junction contained 4 bases not matched to a gene. The germline V gene has CDR1 MRHNA and CDR2 SNTAGT. The CDR3 sequence is 13 residues long. The CDR3 is CASSDSIRGKQFF. CDR3 in DNA: TGTGCCAGCAGTGACTCGATCAGGGGGAAGCAGTTCTTC.

V and J are TRBV15 and TRBJ1-2, with no clear D. The CDR3 runs to 14 residues. Germline CDR1 is LNHNV and CDR2 is YYDKDF (reference sequence). The V and J ends lost 3 bases and 2 bases respectively, with 10 bases between them. The CDR3 region is CATSSESRNYGYTF. DNA for the CDR3: TGTGCCACCAGCAGCGAAAGCAGGAACTATGGCTACACCTTC.

The chain uses TRBV4-1 and TRBJ2-1; 10 bases line up with TRBD2. CDR1 MGHRA and CDR2 YSYEKL come from the germline V gene. J was trimmed by 7 bases and V by 1 base; bases with no gene match: 13. This CDR3 comprises 18 residues. CDR3: CASSQGRLAGVPVNEQFF. The CDR3 DNA reads TGCGCCAGCAGCCAAGGTAGGCTAGCGGGGGTGCCGGTAAATGAGCAGTTCTTC.

This chain's CDR3 is CASSWDVRGNSPLHF. The CDR3 DNA reads TGTGCCAGCAGCTGGGACGTGCGGGGGAATTCACCCCTCCACTTT. The chain joins TRBV5-6 to TRBJ1-6, with D possibly matching TRBD1 (5 bases). In germline, CDR1 is SGHDT, CDR2 YYEEEE. The CDR3 is 15 amino acids. V lost 3 bases and J lost 7, with 14 bases in between.

V and J are TRBV18 and TRBJ1-6; D uncertain. The germline V gene encodes CDR1 KGHSH and CDR2 LQKENI. The CDR3 totals 13 residues. V was pared by 0 bases and J by 5 bases, with 2 bases between. The CDR3 bases are TGTGCCAGCTCACCACCTAATAATTCACCCCTCCACTTT. This gives the protein CASSPPNNSPLHF.

The chain joins TRBV4-1 to TRBJ1-4; TRBD1 is a possible D gene (5 bases). This CDR3 contains 13 residues. V was pared by 4 bases and J by 7 bases, with 10 bases between. CDR1 and CDR2 from the germline V gene are MGHRA and YSYEKL. Written as DNA, the CDR3 is TGCGCCAGCAGCCCCCTAAGGGGTGAAAAACTGTTTTTT. Its translation is CASSPLRGEKLFF.

The genes are TRBV3-1 (or the pseudogene TRBV3-2) and TRBJ1-4; D is undetermined. This CDR3 is built from 13 residues. V was pared by 6 bases and J by 7 bases, with 12 bases between. Per the germline V gene, CDR1 is LGHDT and CDR2 is YNNKEL (reference sequence). The CDR3 is CASSAAGSEKLFF. The CDR3 nucleotides read TGTGCCAGCAGTGCCGCGGGGAGTGAAAAACTGTTTTTT.

V gene TRBV7-2 combines with J gene TRBJ1-2; D perhaps matches TRBD1 (5 bases). This CDR3 spans 15 amino acids. Germline V gene sequence: CDR1 SGHTA, CDR2 FQGNSA. The ends were cut back, 3 bases at V and 0 bases at J, with 11 bases in the middle. DNA for the CDR3: TGTGCCAGCAGCTTTATTCAGGGTGCTAACTATGGCTACACCTTC. It codes for CASSFIQGANYGYTF.

The V and J genes are TRBV7-2 and TRBJ2-1; D is possibly TRBD2 (5 bases). The germline gives CDR1 SGHTA, CDR2 FQGNSA. The CDR3 contains 14 residues. Trimming pared 5 bases from V and 2 bases from J, leaving 10 bases between. DNA of the CDR3: TGTGCCAGCAGCGGCCGCGGGCCCTACAATGAGCAGTTCTTC. This encodes CASSGRGPYNEQFF.

The chain links TRBV7-2 to TRBJ2-1; possibly TRBD2 for D (5 bases). The CDR3 runs 18 residues. The V gene lost 2 bases and the J gene lost 4 bases, with 21 bases spanning the gap. Germline V gene lookup returns CDR1 SGHTA and CDR2 FQGNSA. The CDR3 coding sequence is TGTGCCAGCAGCTTATTCCCGTCCAGTCCTTTAGCGTACAATGAGCAGTTCTTC. Translating it yields CASSLFPSSPLAYNEQFF.

This clone was counted a single time. The chain combines TRBV30 with TRBJ1-2, with 8 bases matching TRBD1. The CDR3 covers 13 residues. Per the germline V gene, CDR1 is GTSNPN and CDR2 is SVGIG (reference sequence). Germline trimming cut 2 bases from V and 5 bases from J; bases unmatched to any gene: 4. In DNA, the CDR3 is TGTGCCTGGAGTCCGGGACAGGTTTATGGCTACACCTTC. Translated, it gives CAWSPGQVYGYTF.

The CDR3 spells CASSTNRNTIYF. CDR3 nucleotides: TGTGCCAGCAGCACAAATCGAAACACCATATATTTT. V and J are TRBV13 and TRBJ1-3; D remains unclear. Germline V gene lookup returns CDR1 PRHDT and CDR2 FYEKMQ (reference sequence). V gave up 5 bases and J gave up 5 bases, with 7 bases separating them. This CDR3 is built from 12 residues.